These T cell receptor beta chains were read from a single sample in a study of somatic mutations in cytotoxic T cells in rheumatoid arthritis. The table came from immunoSEQ multiplex PCR; TCRdb's copy has only in-frame clones and leaves some out. This repertoire shows about 36,000 clones, under 85% found once; its top ten account for about 3.2%. Sequencing was performed on CD8+ T cells sorted from blood. Receptors originate from a man in his forties or fifties in good health. Each CDR3 is given without its conserved first and last residue. D genes are given only for firm matches.

d_call | j_call | v_call | cdr3_aa
TRBD1 | TRBJ1-1 | TRBV11-2 | ASSADRDSSLNTEAF
TRBD2 | TRBJ2-7 | TRBV28 | ASSPLTGRSAYEQY
. | TRBJ2-3 | TRBV7-6 | ASSAVAGGRLVPDTQY
. | TRBJ2-1 | TRBV7-9 | ASSLTGSYNEQF
TRBD1 | TRBJ2-7 | TRBV7-9 | ASSLGDSNPSYEQY
. | TRBJ1-1 | TRBV5-5 | ASSSGPYTEAF
. | TRBJ2-1 | TRBV4-3 | ASSQGVKGNEQF
. | TRBJ2-5 | TRBV5-1 | ASSPQGRTQY
. | TRBJ2-7 | TRBV5-8 | ASSLARLNSYEQY
. | TRBJ2-7 | TRBV5-4 | ASSFWVSSYEQY
. | TRBJ1-2 | TRBV7-9 | ASSPPRYGYT
. | TRBJ2-6 | TRBV28 | ASSRSEGLLSGANVLT
. | TRBJ2-5 | TRBV2 | ASSETTSQQETQY
TRBD2 | TRBJ2-3 | TRBV19 | ASSFSGGSWTDTQY
TRBD2 | TRBJ2-1 | TRBV27 | ASSSAGGAYNEQF
. | TRBJ1-4 | TRBV19 | ASSVRGGLNEKLF
. | TRBJ1-1 | TRBV19 | ASSIEVARKAF
. | TRBJ2-2 | TRBV4-1 | ASSQVFWGRETSTGELF
. | TRBJ2-7 | TRBV27 | ASSHGTGTYEQY
. | TRBJ2-7 | TRBV27 | ASSGQESSYEQY
. | TRBJ1-3 | TRBV28 | ASSSLSGNTIY
. | TRBJ2-7 | TRBV6-5 | ASSTPRTGEQY
TRBD2 | TRBJ2-7 | TRBV5-1 | ASSLARDYQQY
. | TRBJ2-2 | TRBV10-1 | ASSDKNTGELF
. | TRBJ2-1 | TRBV9 | ASSVVPGATYNEQF
TRBD1 | TRBJ1-3 | TRBV28 | ATRGPNTIY
. | TRBJ1-4 | TRBV4-2 | ASSQETDSTNEKLF
. | TRBJ1-2 | TRBV4-1 | ASSQDPGTNYGYT
TRBD2 | TRBJ2-3 | TRBV4-3 | ASSQAEAPLAGDTDTQY
. | TRBJ2-7 | TRBV4-1 | ASSQVSRGSSYEQY
TRBD2 | TRBJ2-7 | TRBV7-9 | ASSVAGGPDEQY
TRBD1 | TRBJ1-1 | TRBV11-2 | ASSFTGGALNTEAF